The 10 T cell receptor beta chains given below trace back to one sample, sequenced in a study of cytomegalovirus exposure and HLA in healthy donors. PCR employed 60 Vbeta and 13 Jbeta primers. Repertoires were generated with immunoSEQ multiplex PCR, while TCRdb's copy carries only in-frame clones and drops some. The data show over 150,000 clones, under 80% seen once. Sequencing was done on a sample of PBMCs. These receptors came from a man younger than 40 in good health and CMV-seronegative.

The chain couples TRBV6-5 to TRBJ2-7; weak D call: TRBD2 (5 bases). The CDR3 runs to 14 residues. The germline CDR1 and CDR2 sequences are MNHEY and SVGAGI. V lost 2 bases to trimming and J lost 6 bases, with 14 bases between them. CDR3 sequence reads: CASSYAAFGGEQYF. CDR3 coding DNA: TGTGCCAGCAGTTACGCGGCATTTGGAGGCGAGCAGTACTTC.

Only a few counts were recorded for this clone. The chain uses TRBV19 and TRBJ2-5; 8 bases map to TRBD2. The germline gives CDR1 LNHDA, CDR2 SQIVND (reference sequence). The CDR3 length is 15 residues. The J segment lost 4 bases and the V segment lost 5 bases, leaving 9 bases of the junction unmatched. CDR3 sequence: CASSPPPGLGETQYF. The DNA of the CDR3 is TGTGCCAGTAGTCCCCCCCCGGGACTAGGAGAGACCCAGTACTTC.

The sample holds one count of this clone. For the CDR3, the DNA is TGCGCCAGCATTCCCCGCTGCCTACCCATTCAGTACTTC. Translation gives CASIPRCLPIQYF. The chain links TRBV10-1 to TRBJ2-4; unclear D gene. Per germline, CDR1 WNHNN and CDR2 SYGVQD (reference sequence). This CDR3 is 13 amino acids long. V gave up 7 bases and J gave up 9 bases, with 16 bases separating them.

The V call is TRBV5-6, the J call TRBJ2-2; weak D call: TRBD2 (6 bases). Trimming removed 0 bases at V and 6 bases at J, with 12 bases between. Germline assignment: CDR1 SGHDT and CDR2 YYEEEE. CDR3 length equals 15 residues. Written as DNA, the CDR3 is TGTGCCAGCAGCTTGGACCCGGGGGTTGCCGGGGAGCTGTTTTTT. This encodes CASSLDPGVAGELFF. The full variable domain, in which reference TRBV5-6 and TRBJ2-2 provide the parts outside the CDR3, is DAGVTQSPTHLIKTRGQQVTLRCSPKSGHDTVSWYQQALGQGPQFIFQYYEEEERQRGNFPDRFSGHQFPNYSSELNVNALLLGDSALYLCASSLDPGVAGELFFGEGSRLTVL.

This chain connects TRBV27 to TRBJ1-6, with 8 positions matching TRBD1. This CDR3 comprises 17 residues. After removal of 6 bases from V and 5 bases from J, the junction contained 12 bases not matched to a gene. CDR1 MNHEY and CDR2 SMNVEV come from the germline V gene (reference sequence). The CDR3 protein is CASRLISGGFNNSPLHF. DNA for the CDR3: TGTGCCAGCAGATTGATCTCAGGGGGCTTTAATAATTCACCCCTCCACTTT.

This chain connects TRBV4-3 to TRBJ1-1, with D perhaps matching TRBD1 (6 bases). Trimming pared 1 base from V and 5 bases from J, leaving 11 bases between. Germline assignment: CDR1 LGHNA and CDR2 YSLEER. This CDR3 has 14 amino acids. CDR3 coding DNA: TGCGCCAGCAGCCAAGGGGGGGGCAGGACTGAAGCTTTCTTT. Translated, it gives CASSQGGGRTEAFF.

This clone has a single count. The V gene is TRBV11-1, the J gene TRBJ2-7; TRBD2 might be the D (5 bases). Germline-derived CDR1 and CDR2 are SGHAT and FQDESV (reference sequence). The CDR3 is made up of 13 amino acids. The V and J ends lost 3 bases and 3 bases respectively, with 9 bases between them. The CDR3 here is CASSLRVGYEQYF. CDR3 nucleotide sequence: TGTGCCAGCAGCTTGCGGGTGGGCTACGAGCAGTACTTC. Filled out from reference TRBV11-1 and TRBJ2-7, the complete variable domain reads EAEVAQSPRYKITEKSQAVAFWCDPISGHATLYWYRQILGQGPELLVQFQDESVVDDSQLPKDRFSAERLKGVDSTLKIQPAELGDSAMYLCASSLRVGYEQYFGPGTRLTVT.

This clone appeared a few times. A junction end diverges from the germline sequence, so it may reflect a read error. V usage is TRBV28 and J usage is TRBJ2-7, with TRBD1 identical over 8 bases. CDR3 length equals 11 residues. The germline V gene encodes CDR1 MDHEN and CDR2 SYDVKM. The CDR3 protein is CASSIGQGRIF. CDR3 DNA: TGTGCCAGCAGCATTGGACAGGGTCGGATATTC.

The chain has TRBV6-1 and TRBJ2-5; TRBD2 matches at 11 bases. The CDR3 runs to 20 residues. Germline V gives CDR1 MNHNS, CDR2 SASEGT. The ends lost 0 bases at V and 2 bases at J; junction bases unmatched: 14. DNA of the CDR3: TGTGCCAGCAGTGAAGCGCTGATAGCGGGGGGGCTTGGTTCACAAGAGACCCAGTACTTC. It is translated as CASSEALIAGGLGSQETQYF.

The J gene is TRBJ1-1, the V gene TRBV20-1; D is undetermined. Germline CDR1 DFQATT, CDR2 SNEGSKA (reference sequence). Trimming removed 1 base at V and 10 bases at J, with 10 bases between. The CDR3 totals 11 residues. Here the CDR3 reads CSARGAAGAFF. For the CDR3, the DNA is TGCAGTGCTAGAGGGGCCGCTGGAGCTTTCTTT.